This T cell receptor beta chain was captured in a study of T-cell reconstitution after alpha-beta-depleted transplantation in children. Study-wide points: The study reportedly traced alpha-beta T cells about two months after transplant to several hundred expanded graft clones. At day 60, the high TCRbeta diversity found in some patients originated from recipient T cells and thymic progenitors that had survived. T-cell counts and diversity at one year following transplant were attributed mainly to newly produced T cells.

V gave up 3 bases and J gave up 3 bases, with 26 bases separating them. CDR3 size: 19 residues. CDR1 is SNHLY and CDR2 is FYNNEI in the germline V gene. Note on this clonotype: What it recognizes is unknown.

It was with unique molecular identifiers that the TCRbeta library was prepared. TCRdb re-analysed the PCR reads in MiXCR, keeping a single row per CDR3 protein. Of about 980,000 distinct CDR3 sequences in the sample, about 29% were seen once. Sequencing used PBMCs, mostly from graft donor cells, obtained 360 days after TCRalphabeta/CD19-depleted stem cell transplant. The clonotype originates from a boy less than two years old who had a stem cell transplant for SCID, so the T cells may come from the graft donor. The V and J genes are TRBV2 and TRBJ1-2; weak D call: TRBD1 (5 bases). CDR3 protein: CASSDPYGTRGRAYYGYTF. The DNA of the CDR3 is TGTGCCAGCAGTGACCCGTACGGAACTCGAGGCAGGGCTTACTATGGCTACACCTTC.